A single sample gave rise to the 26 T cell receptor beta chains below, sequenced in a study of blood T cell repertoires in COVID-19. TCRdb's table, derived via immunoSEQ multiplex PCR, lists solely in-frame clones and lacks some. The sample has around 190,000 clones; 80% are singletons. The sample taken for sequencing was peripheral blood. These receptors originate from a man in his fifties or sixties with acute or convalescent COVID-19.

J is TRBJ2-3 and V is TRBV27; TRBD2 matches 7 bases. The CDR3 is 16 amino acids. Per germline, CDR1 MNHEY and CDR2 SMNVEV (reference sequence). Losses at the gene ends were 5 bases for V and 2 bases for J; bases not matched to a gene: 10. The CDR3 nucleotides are TGTGCCAGCAGTCTAGAGACTAGCAGATACACAGATACGCAGTATTTT. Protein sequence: CASSLETSRYTDTQYF.

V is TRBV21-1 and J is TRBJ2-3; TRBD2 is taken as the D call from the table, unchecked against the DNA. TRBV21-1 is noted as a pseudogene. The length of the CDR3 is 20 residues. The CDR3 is CASTHAGERLSNSFTDTQYF. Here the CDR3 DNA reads TGTGCCAGCACCCATGCGGGTGAGCGGTTATCGAATAGCTTCACAGATACGCAGTATTTT.

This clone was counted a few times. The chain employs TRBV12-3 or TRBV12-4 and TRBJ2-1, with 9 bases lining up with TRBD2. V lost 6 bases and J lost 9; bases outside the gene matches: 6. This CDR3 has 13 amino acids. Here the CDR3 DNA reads TGTGCCAGCAGAAGGACTAGCGAGAGTGAGCAGTTCTTC. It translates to CASRRTSESEQFF.

CDR3 loop: CASSDRITTPNYGYTF. In nucleotides, the CDR3 is TGTGCCAGCAGTGATAGAATTACGACACCGAACTATGGCTACACCTTC. J is TRBJ1-2 and V is TRBV2; no firm D call. Looked up from germline, CDR1 is SNHLY and CDR2 is FYNNEI. CDR3 length equals 16 residues. The V gene lost 3 bases and the J gene lost 2 bases, with 16 bases spanning the gap.

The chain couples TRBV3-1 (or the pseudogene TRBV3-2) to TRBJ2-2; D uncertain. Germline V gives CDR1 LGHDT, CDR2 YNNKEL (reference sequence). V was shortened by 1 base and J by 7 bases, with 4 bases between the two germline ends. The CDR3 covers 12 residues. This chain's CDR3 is CASSQGNGELFF. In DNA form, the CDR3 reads TGTGCCAGCAGCCAAGGTAACGGGGAGCTGTTTTTT.

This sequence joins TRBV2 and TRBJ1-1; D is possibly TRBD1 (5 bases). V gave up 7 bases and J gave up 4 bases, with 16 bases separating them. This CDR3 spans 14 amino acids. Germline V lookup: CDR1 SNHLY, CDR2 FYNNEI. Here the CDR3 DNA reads TGTGCCAGCATGTGGGTTCCAGGGTCCACTGAAGCTTTCTTT. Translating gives CASMWVPGSTEAFF.

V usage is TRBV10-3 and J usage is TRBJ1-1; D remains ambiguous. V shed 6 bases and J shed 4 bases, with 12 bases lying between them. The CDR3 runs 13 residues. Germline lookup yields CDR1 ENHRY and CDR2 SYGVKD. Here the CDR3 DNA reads TGTGCCATCAGAGAGGGAGGAGGCACTGAAGCTTTCTTT. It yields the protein CAIREGGGTEAFF.

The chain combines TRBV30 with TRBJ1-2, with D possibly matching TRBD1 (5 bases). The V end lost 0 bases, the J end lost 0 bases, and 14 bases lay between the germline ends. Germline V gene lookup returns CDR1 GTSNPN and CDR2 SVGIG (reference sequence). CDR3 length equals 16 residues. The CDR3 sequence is CAWSVLGLGANYGYTF. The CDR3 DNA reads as TGTGCCTGGAGTGTATTGGGGCTAGGAGCTAACTATGGCTACACCTTC. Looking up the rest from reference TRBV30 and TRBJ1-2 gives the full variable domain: SQTIHQWPATLVQPVGSPLSLECTVEGTSNPNLYWYRQAAGRGLQLLFYSVGIGQISSEVPQNLSASRPQDRQFILSSKKLLLSDSGFYLCAWSVLGLGANYGYTFGSGTRLTVV.

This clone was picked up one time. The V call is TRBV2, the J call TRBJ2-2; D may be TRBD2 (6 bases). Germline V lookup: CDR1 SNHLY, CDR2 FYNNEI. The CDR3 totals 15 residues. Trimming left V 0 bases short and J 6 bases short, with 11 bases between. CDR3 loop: CASSEARGGAGELFF. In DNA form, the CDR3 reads TGTGCCAGCAGTGAAGCGCGGGGCGGAGCCGGGGAGCTGTTTTTT.

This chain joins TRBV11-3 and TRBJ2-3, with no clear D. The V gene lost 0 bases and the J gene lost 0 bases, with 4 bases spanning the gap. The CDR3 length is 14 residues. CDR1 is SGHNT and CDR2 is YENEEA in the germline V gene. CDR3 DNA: TGTGCCAGCAGCTTAGACAGGAGCACAGATACGCAGTATTTT. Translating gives CASSLDRSTDTQYF.

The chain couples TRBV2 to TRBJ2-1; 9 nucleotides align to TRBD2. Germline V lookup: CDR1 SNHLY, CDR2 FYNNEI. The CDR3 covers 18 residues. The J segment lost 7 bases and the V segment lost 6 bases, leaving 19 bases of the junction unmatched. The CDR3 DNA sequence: TGTGCCAGCAGGGCCTTCGCGGCTAGCGGGGCCCCCTTGAATGAGCAGTTCTTC. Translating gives CASRAFAASGAPLNEQFF.

CDR3 in DNA: TGCGCCAGCAGCCAAGGCCCCGTACAGGGGAACTATGGCTACACCTTC. The encoded protein is CASSQGPVQGNYGYTF. V and J are TRBV4-3 and TRBJ1-2; 7 positions match TRBD1. V lost 1 base to trimming and J lost 2 bases; unmatched junction nucleotides: 7. Per germline, CDR1 LGHNA and CDR2 YSLEER. The CDR3 consists of 16 residues.

The CDR3 nucleotides read TGTGCCAGTAGTACGAGCGGGAGATACGAGCAGTACTTC. Protein product: CASSTSGRYEQYF. The V gene is TRBV19, the J gene TRBJ2-7; 8 nucleotides line up with TRBD2. This CDR3 contains 13 residues. CDR1 is LNHDA and CDR2 is SQIVND in the germline V gene (reference sequence). V lost 4 bases, J lost 4 bases, and 3 bases stayed unmatched.

CDR3 in DNA: TGTGCCACCAGTGACCCCGGACAGGGTGATGAAGCTTTCTTT. Its protein is CATSDPGQGDEAFF. The genes are TRBV24-1 and TRBJ1-1; 8 positions match TRBD1. CDR1 is KGHDR, CDR2 SFDVKD, per germline. This CDR3 spans 14 amino acids. Trimming removed 4 bases from V and 7 bases from J; junction bases left unmatched: 7.

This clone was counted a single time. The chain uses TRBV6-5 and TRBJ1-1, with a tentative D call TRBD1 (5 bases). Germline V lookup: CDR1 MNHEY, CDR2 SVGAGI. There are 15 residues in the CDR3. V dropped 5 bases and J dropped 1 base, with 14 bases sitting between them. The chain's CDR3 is CASSPTGHSNTEAFF. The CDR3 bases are TGTGCCAGCAGTCCGACCGGACACTCGAACACTGAAGCTTTCTTT.

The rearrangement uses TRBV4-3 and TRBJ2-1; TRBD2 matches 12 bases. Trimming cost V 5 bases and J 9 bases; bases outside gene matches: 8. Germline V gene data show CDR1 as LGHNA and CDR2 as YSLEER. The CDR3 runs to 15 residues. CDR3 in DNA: TGCGCCAGCAGCGCTAGCGGGGGGGCGATTAGTGAGCAGTTCTTC. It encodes CASSASGGAISEQFF.

The CDR3 region has the DNA TGTGCCAGCAGCTTGGAGGTCGGGGGCTACGAGCAGTACTTC. This gives the protein CASSLEVGGYEQYF. The rearrangement uses TRBV5-4 and TRBJ2-7, with D tentatively TRBD2 (6 bases). The germline V gene encodes CDR1 SGHNT and CDR2 YYREEE (reference sequence). The CDR3 extends over 14 amino acids. Trimming took 0 bases from V and 3 from J, leaving 10 bases between them.

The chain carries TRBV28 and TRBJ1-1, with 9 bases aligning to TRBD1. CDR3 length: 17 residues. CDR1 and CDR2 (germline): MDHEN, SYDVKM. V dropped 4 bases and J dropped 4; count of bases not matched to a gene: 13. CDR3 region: CASSSLLQGAVGTEAFF. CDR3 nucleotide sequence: TGTGCCAGCAGTTCCTTACTACAGGGGGCTGTGGGCACTGAAGCTTTCTTT.

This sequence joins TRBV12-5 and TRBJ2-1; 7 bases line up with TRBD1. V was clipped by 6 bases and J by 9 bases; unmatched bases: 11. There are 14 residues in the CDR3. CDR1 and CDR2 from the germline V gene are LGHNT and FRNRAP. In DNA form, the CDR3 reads TGTGCTAGTGGGAGACAGGGCTGGACAGGTGAGCAGTTCTTC. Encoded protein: CASGRQGWTGEQFF.

CDR3 sequence: CASTLERQGFNEQYF. For the CDR3, the DNA is TGTGCCAGCACCCTCGAGAGACAGGGGTTCAACGAGCAGTACTTC. J is TRBJ2-7 and V is TRBV3-1 (or the pseudogene TRBV3-2), with 8 bases aligning to TRBD1. Germline V gene sequence: CDR1 LGHDT, CDR2 YNNKEL (reference sequence). The CDR3 runs 15 residues. Unmatched junction bases numbered 13, after V lost 7 bases and J lost 5 bases.

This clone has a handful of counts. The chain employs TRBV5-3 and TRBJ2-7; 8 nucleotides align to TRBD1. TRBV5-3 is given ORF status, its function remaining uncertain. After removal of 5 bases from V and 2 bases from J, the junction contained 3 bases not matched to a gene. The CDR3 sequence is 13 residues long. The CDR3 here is CARRRTGPYEQYF. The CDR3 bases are TGTGCCAGAAGGAGGACAGGGCCCTACGAGCAGTACTTC.

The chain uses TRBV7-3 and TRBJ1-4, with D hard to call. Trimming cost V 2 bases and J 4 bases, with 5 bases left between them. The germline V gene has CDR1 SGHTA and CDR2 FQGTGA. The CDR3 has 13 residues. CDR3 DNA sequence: TGTGCCAGCAGCTTAGGGAGTAATGAAAAACTGTTTTTT. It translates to CASSLGSNEKLFF.

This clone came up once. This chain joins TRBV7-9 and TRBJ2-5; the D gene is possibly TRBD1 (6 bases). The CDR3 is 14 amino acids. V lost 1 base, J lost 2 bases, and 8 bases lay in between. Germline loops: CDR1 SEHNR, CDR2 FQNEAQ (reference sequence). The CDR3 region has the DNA TGTGCCAGCAGCTTAGTTAGGGGGCAAGAGACCCAGTACTTC. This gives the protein CASSLVRGQETQYF.

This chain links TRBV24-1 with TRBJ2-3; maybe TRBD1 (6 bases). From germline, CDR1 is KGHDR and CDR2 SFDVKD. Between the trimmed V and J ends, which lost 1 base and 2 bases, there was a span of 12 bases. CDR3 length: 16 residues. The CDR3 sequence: CATSDLQGLHTDTQYF. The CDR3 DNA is TGTGCCACCAGTGATTTACAGGGATTACACACAGATACGCAGTATTTT.

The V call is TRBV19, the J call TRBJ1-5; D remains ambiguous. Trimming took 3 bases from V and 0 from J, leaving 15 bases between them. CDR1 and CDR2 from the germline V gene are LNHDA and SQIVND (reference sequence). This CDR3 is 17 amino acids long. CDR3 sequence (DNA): TGTGCCAGTAGTATTGAGGCCCTAAGATATAGCAATCAGCCCCAGCATTTT. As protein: CASSIEALRYSNQPQHF.

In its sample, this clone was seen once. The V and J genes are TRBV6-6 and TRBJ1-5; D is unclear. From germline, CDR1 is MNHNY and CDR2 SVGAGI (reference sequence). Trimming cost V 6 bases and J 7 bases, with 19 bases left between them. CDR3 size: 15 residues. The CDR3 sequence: CASSPRLGPSQPQHF. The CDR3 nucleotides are TGTGCCAGCAGCCCACGACTCGGTCCGTCCCAGCCCCAGCATTTT.